This T cell receptor (beta chain) comes out of a study of Epstein–Barr virus B cells in breast cancer (dated by TCRdb to 2020 to 2022). General notes on the study: Control T cells were expanded by a rapid expansion method using irradiated PBMC feeders, soluble OKT3 and IL-2 at approximately 200 U/ml, and were collected roughly 10-12 days after stimulation. This single-patient case report examined whether EBV+ B cells infiltrating the tumor shape the T-cell receptor repertoire in triple-negative breast cancer.

This clonotype is identified as medium-sized (0.01 to 0.1%). The specificity of this receptor is unknown. Per-base qualities were not stored, and no clone one base away is much larger. Library method: 5' RACE. The SMARTer Human TCR a/b Profiling Kit was used to construct TCR libraries from RNA, capturing the full V(D)J regions of both the alpha and beta chains. Amplified libraries were purified with AMPure XP beads and validated on an Agilent 2100 Bioanalyzer with the DNA 1000 Kit. Sequencing was done on an Illumina MiSeq using the 600-cycle v3 reagent kit, which produced 2 x 300 bp paired-end reads. The authors processed their data as follows. MiXCR and VDJTools were used to process the reads, with non-productive clonotypes filtered out and clonotypes collapsed by CDR3 amino acid sequence prior to recalculating frequencies. CDR3 sequences were matched against the McPAS-TCR database allowing a Levenshtein distance of 1, and UpSet plots were made in R with UpSetR. TCRdb itself trimmed the public reads at Q25 with fastp, ran MiXCR and retained productive beta chains. Here each entry gathers all rows of one CDR3 protein and keeps the most common genes and DNA. What appears here as the V and J calls and clone size reflects TCRdb's work, not the paper's. The sample data list 2,000 or so distinct CDR3 sequences, and about 15% of these were observed just once. The leading ten clones occupy about 29% of the sample.

RNA was extracted from 1e5 to 1e6 cultured T cells with RNeasy Micro or Mini kits, including on-column DNase digestion, and was checked on an Agilent 2100 Bioanalyzer. General study outcomes and caveats: All data came from a single patient described as a first proof of concept, which limits generalization.

CDR1 SEHNR and CDR2 FQNEAQ are derived from the germline V gene (reference sequence). Compared with germline, V lacks 5 bases and J lacks 3 bases; bases without a gene match: 3. The CDR3 spans 14 residues, from the cysteine through the phenylalanine. Just CDR3 DNA is preserved here, 42 bases in frame from base 1. The sequence came from a woman between 40 and 50 years old with triple-negative breast cancer. What was sequenced was tumor-infiltrating lymphocytes expanded in culture. The V gene is TRBV7-9 and the J gene is TRBJ1-2; 10 bases in between match TRBD1. The base sequence is TGTGCCAGCAGCCCCGGACAGGGGGACTATGGCTACACCTTC. It codes for CASSPGQGDYGYTF.